This entry concerns a single T cell receptor (beta chain). What it binds is not known. This specimen belongs to a study of T cell clonotyping in hematopoietic cell transplantation. About the study: Recipient samples before transplant were obtained post-cytoreduction.

Sample time point: recipient sample about 28 days before transplant, after cytoreduction. Recipient blood drawn about 28 days pretransplant and days 30, 100, 180 after. Study outcomes and limitations: Without cell sorting, CD4 versus CD8 contributions remain unresolved. Graft donor and pretransplant recipient Inverse Simpson Index values predicted broader posttransplant TCR diversity.

TCRdb's copy holds only in-frame clones and misses some; the assay was immunoSEQ multiplex PCR. The data contain approximately 27,000 clones, about 92% of them singletons. The clonotype originates from a man aged 50-59 years with acute myeloid leukemia. Some clones in this sample may be carry-over from other donors' samples. The sample here was peripheral blood mononuclear cells, taken before stem cell transplant.

CDR3: CASSLEAAYLSSEQPQHF. The DNA for the CDR3 is TGTGCCAGCAGCTTAGAGGCAGCGTACCTTTCGAGTGAACAGCCCCAGCATTTT. The chain uses TRBV7-2 and TRBJ1-5; no firm D call. V lost 1 base, J lost 7 bases, and 23 bases lay in between. The germline CDR1 and CDR2 sequences are SGHTA and FQGNSA. The CDR3 runs to 18 residues.